This T cell receptor beta chain was identified in a study of blood T cell repertoires in COVID-19. The germline V gene encodes CDR1 SGHTS and CDR2 YDEGEE. V shed 4 bases and J shed 4 bases, with 14 bases lying between them. There are 14 residues in the CDR3. This clone was seen a single time. Using immunoSEQ multiplex PCR, the repertoire was profiled, and TCRdb retains in-frame clones only, with some absent. Seen here are some 330,000 clones, 83% observed once, and the top ten hold over 4.5%. Sequencing was carried out using PBMCs or T cells enriched from blood (not recorded which). V gene TRBV5-8 combines with J gene TRBJ2-5; TRBD1 is a possible D gene (7 bases). The sequence came from a woman aged 45-60 years who had recovered from COVID-19. This CDR3 is CASSKRQGGETQYF. For the CDR3, the DNA is TGTGCCAGCAGCAAACGACAGGGAGGAGAGACCCAGTACTTC.